This T cell receptor beta chain was sequenced in a study of blood T cells in healthy people across ages. General study findings and limits: Naive CD4+ cell counts and diversity both ran higher in long-lived than in aged donors.

Primed by a sample-barcoded 5' primer and a J-beta primer mix, a second PCR proceeded for roughly 6 to 12 cycles. TCRdb analysed the 5' RACE reads with MiXCR anew, one entry per CDR3 protein. This repertoire shows 540,000 or so distinct CDR3 sequences, more than 45% found once; its top ten account for about 26%. There are 16 residues in the CDR3. Unmatched junction bases numbered 8, after V lost 1 base and J lost 1 base. The V gene's germline CDR1 is DFQATT and CDR2 SNEGSKA (reference sequence). A note on this clonotype: Antigen specificity is unknown.

This TCR was recovered from an elderly man in good health. Sequenced input: blood. The chain couples TRBV20-1 to TRBJ1-2; 8 positions agree with TRBD1. Here the CDR3 reads CSARAGTGTVNYGYTF. The CDR3 region has the DNA TGCAGTGCTAGAGCAGGGACAGGAACCGTTAACTATGGCTACACCTTC.